Presented here are 2 T cell receptor beta chains from one specimen sequenced in a study of blood T cell repertoires in COVID-19. Here immunoSEQ multiplex PCR was the method, and the copy in TCRdb shows in-frame clones only, minus some. The table lists 200,000 to 250,000 clones, under 90% of them singletons. Sequenced sample: PBMCs or T cells enriched from blood (not recorded which). Receptor source: a man in his sixties who had recovered from COVID-19.

This clone was counted between two and nine times. The rearrangement joins TRBV2 to TRBJ1-2; 8 nucleotides match TRBD1. V lost 10 bases and J lost 8; bases outside the gene matches: 12. The CDR3 runs to 13 residues. Germline V gene lookup returns CDR1 SNHLY and CDR2 FYNNEI. The CDR3: CATKGFGTGGYTF. The CDR3 DNA reads TGTGCCACTAAGGGGTTCGGGACAGGAGGCTACACCTTC.

The chain uses TRBV11-1 and TRBJ2-5, with D perhaps TRBD1 (5 bases). The CDR3 covers 14 residues. Trimming left V 6 bases short and J 0 bases short, with 11 bases between. Looked up from germline, CDR1 is SGHAT and CDR2 is FQDESV (reference sequence). CDR3: CASRTTAYQETQYF. As DNA, the CDR3 is TGTGCCAGCAGGACGACAGCGTACCAAGAGACCCAGTACTTC.